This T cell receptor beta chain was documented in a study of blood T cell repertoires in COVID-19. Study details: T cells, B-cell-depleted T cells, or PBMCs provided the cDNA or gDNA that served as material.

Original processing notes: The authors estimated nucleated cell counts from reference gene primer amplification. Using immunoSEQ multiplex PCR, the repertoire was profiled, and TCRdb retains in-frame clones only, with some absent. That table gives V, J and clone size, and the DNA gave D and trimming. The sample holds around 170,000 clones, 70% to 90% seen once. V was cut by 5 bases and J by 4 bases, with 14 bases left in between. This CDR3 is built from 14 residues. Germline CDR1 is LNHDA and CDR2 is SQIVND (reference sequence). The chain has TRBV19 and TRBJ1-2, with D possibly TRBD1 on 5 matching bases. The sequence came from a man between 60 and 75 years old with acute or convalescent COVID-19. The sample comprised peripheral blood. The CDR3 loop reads CASSPPGGGYGYTF. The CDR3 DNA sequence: TGTGCCAGTAGTCCGCCGGGGGGAGGCTATGGCTACACCTTC.